These 26 T cell receptor beta chains came from one sample sequenced in a study of blood T cell repertoires in COVID-19. Assay used: immunoSEQ multiplex PCR; TCRdb lists only in-frame clones, some missing. The data hold about 190,000 clones, with about four fifths observed a single time. The sequenced sample was PBMCs or T cells enriched from blood (not recorded which). The receptors come from a woman younger than 45 who had been exposed to COVID-19.

The DNA of the CDR3 is TGTGCCAGCAGCTTCTGGGCGGGCGCTAGCACAGATACGCAGTATTTT. It encodes CASSFWAGASTDTQYF. The chain uses TRBV7-9 and TRBJ2-3; a weak D match, TRBD2 (5 bases). This CDR3 comprises 16 residues. Trimming left V 3 bases short and J 0 bases short, with 13 bases between. Germline V gives CDR1 SEHNR, CDR2 FQNEAQ (reference sequence).

This clone was counted once. The rearrangement joins TRBV9 to TRBJ1-5; D perhaps matches TRBD1 (5 bases). The length of the CDR3 is 15 residues. V lost 4 bases and J 0 bases, leaving 11 bases between the germline ends. CDR1 SGDLS and CDR2 YYNGEE come from the germline V gene. The CDR3 DNA is TGTGCCAGCAGCCCTCGGGGGGATAGCAATCAGCCCCAGCATTTT. Translated, it gives CASSPRGDSNQPQHF.

The V call is TRBV23-1, the J call TRBJ2-7; 10 nucleotides agree with TRBD1. TRBV23-1 qualifies as an ORF whose function is uncertain. V lost 4 bases and J lost 6; bases outside the gene matches: 12. CDR3 size: 16 residues. The CDR3 DNA reads as TGCGCCAGCAGTCCCCATCGCCGGGACAGGGGTGCCGAGCAGTACTTC. The encoded protein is CASSPHRRDRGAEQYF.

The chain joins TRBV3-1 (or the pseudogene TRBV3-2) to TRBJ2-2; 9 nucleotides match TRBD2. Unmatched junction bases numbered 12, after V lost 1 base and J lost 0 bases. The CDR3 totals 20 residues. Looked up from germline, CDR1 is LGHDT and CDR2 is YNNKEL (reference sequence). In DNA, the CDR3 is TGTGCCAGCAGCCAAGGGATCGCGGGGGGGCCTCCCGCGAACACCGGGGAGCTGTTTTTT. Translated, it gives CASSQGIAGGPPANTGELFF.

The chain has TRBV6-5 and TRBJ1-1; TRBD1 aligns across 7 bases. With V trimmed by 4 bases and J by 6 bases, 8 bases remained unmatched. This CDR3 spans 14 amino acids. Germline V gene lookup returns CDR1 MNHEY and CDR2 SVGAGI. The CDR3 protein is CASSSVGGSPEAFF. In nucleotides, the CDR3 is TGTGCCAGCAGTTCCGTAGGGGGCAGCCCTGAAGCTTTCTTT.

The chain employs TRBV5-1 and TRBJ1-2; possibly TRBD1 for D (5 bases). The CDR3 is 17 residues long. V gave up 3 bases and J gave up 3 bases, with 21 bases separating them. Germline V CDR1 and CDR2: SGHRS, YFSETQ. For the CDR3, the DNA is TGCGCCAGCAGCTGGGGCCCCCCGGGACTTGTTGACTATGGCTACACCTTC. Residues: CASSWGPPGLVDYGYTF.

The chain has TRBV9 and TRBJ1-1; D not certain. The CDR3 spans 12 residues. Trimming stripped 3 bases from V and 1 base from J, with 4 bases between. Germline-derived CDR1 and CDR2 are SGDLS and YYNGEE. The CDR3 DNA reads as TGTGCCAGCAGCGCGGGGAACACTGAAGCTTTCTTT. This codes for CASSAGNTEAFF. Full variable domain (rest looked up from reference TRBV9 and TRBJ1-1): DSGVTQTPKHLITATGQRVTLRCSPRSGDLSVYWYQQSLDQGLQFLIQYYNGEERAKGNILERFSAQQFPDLHSELNLSSLELGDSALYFCASSAGNTEAFFGQGTRLTVV.

The chain couples TRBV6-5 to TRBJ1-1; the D is unclear. The V and J ends lost 6 bases and 10 bases respectively, with 18 bases between them. The CDR3 has 13 amino acids. CDR1 MNHEY and CDR2 SVGAGI come from the germline V gene. This CDR3 reads CASSQDFSERAFF. As DNA, the CDR3 is TGTGCCAGCAGCCAGGACTTCTCGGAGCGAGCTTTCTTT.

The chain recombines TRBV5-4 with TRBJ2-2; 8 bases match TRBD2. The CDR3 has 16 amino acids. CDR1 SGHNT and CDR2 YYREEE come from the germline V gene (reference sequence). Trimming removed 4 bases from V and 1 base from J; junction bases left unmatched: 6. CDR3 DNA: TGTGCCAGCAGCGCAAGCCTAGCGGGGAACACCGGGGAGCTGTTTTTT. Its translation: CASSASLAGNTGELFF.

CDR3 DNA sequence: TGTGCCAGCAGTGGGTGGACAGGGGGATCTTCTGGGGCCAACGTCCTGACTTTC. Its translation: CASSGWTGGSSGANVLTF. The chain employs TRBV6-1 and TRBJ2-6; 10 nucleotides match TRBD1. CDR3 size: 18 residues. The germline V gene encodes CDR1 MNHNS and CDR2 SASEGT. The trim removed 4 bases at V and 1 base at J, leaving 7 bases unmatched.

The rearrangement joins TRBV9 to TRBJ1-1; D is uncertain. V dropped 0 bases and J dropped 5 bases, with 8 bases sitting between them. The CDR3 has 13 residues. CDR1 is SGDLS, CDR2 YYNGEE, per germline. The CDR3, as DNA: TGTGCCAGCAGCGTAGCGTCCGGGACTGAAGCTTTCTTT. It codes for CASSVASGTEAFF. The full variable domain, in which reference TRBV9 and TRBJ1-1 provide the parts outside the CDR3, is DSGVTQTPKHLITATGQRVTLRCSPRSGDLSVYWYQQSLDQGLQFLIQYYNGEERAKGNILERFSAQQFPDLHSELNLSSLELGDSALYFCASSVASGTEAFFGQGTRLTVV.

The chain uses TRBV6-4 and TRBJ1-6; D remains unclear. The germline CDR1 and CDR2 sequences are MRHNA and SNTAGT. The V and J ends lost 5 bases and 7 bases respectively, with 9 bases between them. CDR3 length: 13 residues. The CDR3 reads CASSIRENSPLHF. The DNA for the CDR3 is TGTGCCAGCAGTATCCGGGAGAATTCACCCCTCCACTTT.

The chain uses TRBV7-8 and TRBJ2-7, with TRBD1 matching 7 bases. This CDR3 contains 13 residues. V dropped 4 bases and J dropped 1; count of bases not matched to a gene: 1. Germline assignment: CDR1 SGHVS and CDR2 FQNEAQ. The CDR3 DNA follows: TGTGCCAGCAGCTCGGGACAGTCCTACGAGCAGTACTTC. Translated, it gives CASSSGQSYEQYF.

The chain combines TRBV7-9 with TRBJ1-2, with D perhaps matching TRBD1 (5 bases). In germline, CDR1 is SEHNR, CDR2 FQNEAQ (reference sequence). V dropped 4 bases and J dropped 6 bases, with 12 bases sitting between them. The CDR3 sequence is 13 residues long. The CDR3: CASSWQGLDGYTF. The CDR3 nucleotides read TGTGCCAGCAGCTGGCAGGGTTTGGATGGCTACACCTTC. The variable domain in full, with the rest retrieved from reference TRBV7-9 and TRBJ1-2, is DTGVSQNPRHKITKRGQNVTFRCDPISEHNRLYWYRQTLGQGPEFLTYFQNEAQLEKSRLLSDRFSAERPKGSFSTLEIQRTEQGDSAMYLCASSWQGLDGYTFGSGTRLTVV.

The rearrangement links TRBV6-9 to TRBJ1-1, with 7 bases aligning to TRBD1. V lost 4 bases and J lost 2; bases outside the gene matches: 7. Germline loops: CDR1 MNHGY, CDR2 SVAAGI. The CDR3 runs to 15 residues. CDR3 sequence: CASSSPGQHNTEAFF. CDR3 in DNA: TGTGCCAGCAGTTCCCCGGGACAGCACAACACTGAAGCTTTCTTT.

The rearrangement joins TRBV6-1 to TRBJ2-2; D remains unclear. V was pared by 2 bases and J by 0 bases, with 10 bases between. The CDR3 contains 16 residues. Germline assignment: CDR1 MNHNS and CDR2 SASEGT. This chain's CDR3 is CASSEYAGSNTGELFF. The CDR3 DNA follows: TGTGCCAGCAGTGAATACGCTGGCTCGAACACCGGGGAGCTGTTTTTT.

The V and J genes are TRBV7-9 and TRBJ1-5; 7 bases agree with TRBD1. Losses at the gene ends were 5 bases for V and 0 bases for J; bases not matched to a gene: 4. Germline assignment: CDR1 SEHNR and CDR2 FQNEAQ (reference sequence). This CDR3 spans 15 amino acids. CDR3 sequence (DNA): TGTGCCAGCAGCCCCCGGGACAGTAGCAATCAGCCCCAGCATTTT. Translating gives CASSPRDSSNQPQHF. The whole variable domain, filled in from reference TRBV7-9 and TRBJ1-5, reads DTGVSQNPRHKITKRGQNVTFRCDPISEHNRLYWYRQTLGQGPEFLTYFQNEAQLEKSRLLSDRFSAERPKGSFSTLEIQRTEQGDSAMYLCASSPRDSSNQPQHFGDGTRLSIL.

This chain uses TRBV5-1 with TRBJ2-2; D gene ambiguous. The CDR3 consists of 15 residues. Germline assignment: CDR1 SGHRS and CDR2 YFSETQ. V was trimmed by 0 bases and J by 4 bases, leaving 10 bases between them. The CDR3 loop is CASSLEPTGTGELFF. Here the CDR3 DNA reads TGCGCCAGCAGCTTGGAGCCGACGGGCACCGGGGAGCTGTTTTTT.

The table lists this clone with many counts. This chain joins TRBV7-2 and TRBJ1-5, with D possibly TRBD1 on 6 matching bases. Trimming removed 5 bases from V and 1 base from J, with 9 bases in between. The CDR3 is 14 amino acids. The germline CDR1 and CDR2 sequences are SGHTA and FQGNSA. CDR3 sequence (DNA): TGTGCCAGCAGCCCACAGGGAAGCAATCAGCCCCAGCATTTT. This gives the protein CASSPQGSNQPQHF. The whole variable domain, filled in from reference TRBV7-2 and TRBJ1-5, reads GAGVSQSPSNKVTEKGKDVELRCDPISGHTALYWYRQSLGQGLEFLIYFQGNSAPDKSGLPSDRFSAERTGGSVSTLTIQRTQQEDSAVYLCASSPQGSNQPQHFGDGTRLSIL.

This sequence joins TRBV7-2 and TRBJ2-2; D is uncertain. The CDR3 runs to 16 residues. Germline V gene lookup returns CDR1 SGHTA and CDR2 FQGNSA. Between the trimmed V and J ends, which lost 5 bases and 2 bases, there was a span of 15 bases. CDR3 amino acids: CASSPRRLPNTGELFF. The DNA for the CDR3 is TGTGCCAGCAGCCCCCGGAGATTGCCAAACACCGGGGAGCTGTTTTTT. The entire variable domain, with the rest obtained from reference TRBV7-2 and TRBJ2-2, is as follows: GAGVSQSPSNKVTEKGKDVELRCDPISGHTALYWYRQSLGQGLEFLIYFQGNSAPDKSGLPSDRFSAERTGGSVSTLTIQRTQQEDSAVYLCASSPRRLPNTGELFFGEGSRLTVL.

This chain uses TRBV5-5 with TRBJ1-5; 9 bases agree with TRBD1. V was clipped by 3 bases and J by 5 bases; unmatched bases: 0. The CDR3 contains 13 residues. Germline-derived CDR1 and CDR2 are SGHKS and YYEKEE (reference sequence). As DNA, the CDR3 is TGTGCCAGCAGCTGGGACAGGGATCAGCCCCAGCATTTT. Amino acids: CASSWDRDQPQHF.

The V call is TRBV5-6, the J call TRBJ1-2; 11 bases line up with TRBD1. Unmatched junction bases numbered 8, after V lost 4 bases and J lost 0 bases. Germline V gene data show CDR1 as SGHDT and CDR2 as YYEEEE. The CDR3 is 17 residues long. The CDR3 nucleotides are TGTGCCAGCAGCGGAGGACAGGGGGCGATGGCTAACTATGGCTACACCTTC. Translated: CASSGGQGAMANYGYTF.

CDR3 DNA sequence: TGCGCCAGCAGCTTGCAGGGGGACACTGAAGCTTTCTTT. Protein product: CASSLQGDTEAFF. The gene calls are TRBV5-1 and TRBJ1-1, with TRBD1 identical over 7 bases. V trimming: 1 base; J trimming: 3 bases; junction bases outside the gene matches: 0. CDR1 is SGHRS, CDR2 YFSETQ, per germline. This CDR3 spans 13 amino acids.

The V gene is TRBV2, the J gene TRBJ2-5; TRBD1 agrees at 7 bases. Germline V CDR1 and CDR2: SNHLY, FYNNEI. The CDR3 contains 15 residues. The V segment lost 6 bases and the J segment 4 bases; nucleotides outside the gene matches: 11. CDR3 DNA: TGTGCCAGCAGGTCGGATAGGGACAGCAGAGAGACCCAGTACTTC. Amino acids: CASRSDRDSRETQYF.

This clone occurred a few times. V gene TRBV5-1 combines with J gene TRBJ2-2, with D perhaps TRBD1 (6 bases). CDR1 SGHRS and CDR2 YFSETQ come from the germline V gene. The CDR3 consists of 14 residues. The V and J ends lost 5 bases and 1 base respectively, with 9 bases between them. CDR3 in DNA: TGCGCCAGCAGGGCAGGGGTGAACACCGGGGAGCTGTTTTTT. Translation gives CASRAGVNTGELFF.

This chain links TRBV18 with TRBJ2-2; possible D gene TRBD2, 6 bases. CDR1 KGHSH and CDR2 LQKENI come from the germline V gene. V was clipped by 3 bases and J by 7 bases, with 18 bases between them. The CDR3 sequence is 16 residues long. CDR3 coding DNA: TGTGCCAGCTCACCGCCGGGAGCCGGCCCCAACGGGGAGCTGTTTTTT. Translating it yields CASSPPGAGPNGELFF.